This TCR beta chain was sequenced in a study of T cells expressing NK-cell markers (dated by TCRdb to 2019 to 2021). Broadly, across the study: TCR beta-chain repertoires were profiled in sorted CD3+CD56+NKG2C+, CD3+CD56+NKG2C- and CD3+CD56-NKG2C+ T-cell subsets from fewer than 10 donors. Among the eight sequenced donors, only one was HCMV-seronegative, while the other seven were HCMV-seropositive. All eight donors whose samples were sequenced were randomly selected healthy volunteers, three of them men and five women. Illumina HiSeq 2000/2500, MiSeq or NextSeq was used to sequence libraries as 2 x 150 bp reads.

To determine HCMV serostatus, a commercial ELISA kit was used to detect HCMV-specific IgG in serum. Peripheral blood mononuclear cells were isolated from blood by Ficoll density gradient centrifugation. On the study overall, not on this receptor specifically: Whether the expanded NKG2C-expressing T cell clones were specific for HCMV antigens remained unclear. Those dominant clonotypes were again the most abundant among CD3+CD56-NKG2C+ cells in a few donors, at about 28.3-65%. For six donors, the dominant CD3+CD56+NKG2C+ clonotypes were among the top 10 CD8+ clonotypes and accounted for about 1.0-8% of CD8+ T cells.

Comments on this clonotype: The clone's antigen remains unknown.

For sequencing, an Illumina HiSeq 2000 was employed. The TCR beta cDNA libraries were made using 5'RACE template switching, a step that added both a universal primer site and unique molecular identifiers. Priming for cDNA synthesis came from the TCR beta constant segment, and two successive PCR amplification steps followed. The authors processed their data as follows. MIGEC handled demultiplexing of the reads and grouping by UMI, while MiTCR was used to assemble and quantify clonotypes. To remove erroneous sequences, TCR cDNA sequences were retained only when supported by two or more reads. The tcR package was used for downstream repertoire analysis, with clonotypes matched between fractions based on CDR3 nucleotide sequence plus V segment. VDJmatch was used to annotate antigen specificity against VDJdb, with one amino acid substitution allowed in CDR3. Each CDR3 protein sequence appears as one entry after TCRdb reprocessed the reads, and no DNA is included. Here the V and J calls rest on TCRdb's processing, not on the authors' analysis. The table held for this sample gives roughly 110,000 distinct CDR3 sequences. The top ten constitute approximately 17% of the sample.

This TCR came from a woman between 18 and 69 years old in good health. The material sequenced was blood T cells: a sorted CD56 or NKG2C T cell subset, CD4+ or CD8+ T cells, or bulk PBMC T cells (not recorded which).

The CDR3 reads as follows: CASGRDWKYQETQYF. The rearranged chain carries TRBV12-5 and TRBJ2-5; TCRdb's D gene call, TRBD2, goes unchecked for lack of DNA. The CDR3 spans 15 residues, from the cysteine through the phenylalanine. The protein alone is recorded here. For CDR1 and CDR2, the germline V gene lists LGHNT and FRNRAP.